What follows are 19 T cell receptor beta chains derived from one specimen sequenced in a study of blood T cell repertoires in COVID-19. Repertoires were generated with immunoSEQ multiplex PCR, while TCRdb's copy carries only in-frame clones and drops some. Here the sample spans 250,000 or so clones, approximately 90% being singletons. Material for sequencing was PBMCs or T cells enriched from blood (not recorded which). The source is a man aged 40-50 years who had recovered from COVID-19.

The chain uses TRBV19 and TRBJ1-2, with D possibly being TRBD1 (6 bases). The CDR3 consists of 12 residues. Germline CDR1 and CDR2: LNHDA and SQIVND (reference sequence). Trimming removed 2 bases from V and 7 bases from J, with 8 bases in between. CDR3 amino acids: CASSIQGSGYTF. The CDR3 nucleotides read TGTGCCAGTAGTATACAGGGGAGTGGCTACACCTTC. Filled out from reference TRBV19 and TRBJ1-2, the complete variable domain reads DGGITQSPKYLFRKEGQNVTLSCEQNLNHDAMYWYRQDPGQGLRLIYYSQIVNDFQKGDIAEGYSVSREKKESFPLTVTSAQKNPTAFYLCASSIQGSGYTFGSGTRLTVV.

The rearrangement joins TRBV30 to TRBJ1-4; weak D call: TRBD1 (6 bases). Germline values: CDR1 GTSNPN, CDR2 SVGIG (reference sequence). The V end was cut by 4 bases, the J end by 6 bases, with 21 bases between. The CDR3 contains 16 residues. For the CDR3, the DNA is TGTGCCTGGACCTTCGGCCAGGGGACTATTTATGAAAAACTGTTTTTT. Encoded protein: CAWTFGQGTIYEKLFF.

The rearrangement uses TRBV4-3 and TRBJ1-4; TRBD1 agrees at 8 bases. The V gene end was trimmed by 4 bases and the J gene end by 6 bases; junction bases not matched to a gene: 16. The germline V gene has CDR1 LGHNA and CDR2 YSLEER. The CDR3 has 18 amino acids. CDR3 in DNA: TGCGCCAGCAGCCCAAGCGGAGTCAGGGGGCGCGGGGATGAAAAACTGTTTTTT. Translating gives CASSPSGVRGRGDEKLFF.

The genes are TRBV12-3 or TRBV12-4 and TRBJ2-5; D gene ambiguous. V dropped 5 bases and J dropped 7 bases, with 14 bases sitting between them. The CDR3 length is 13 residues. The CDR3 reads CASSPGKTGTQYF. The CDR3 DNA reads TGTGCCAGCAGTCCCGGTAAGACGGGGACCCAGTACTTC.

The chain employs TRBV5-6 and TRBJ1-5, with a possible D match to TRBD1 (5 bases). Looked up from germline, CDR1 is SGHDT and CDR2 is YYEEEE. V was cut by 4 bases and J by 6 bases, with 26 bases left in between. The CDR3 runs to 18 residues. The CDR3: CASSTYRGQGALGQPQHF. The CDR3 coding sequence is TGTGCCAGCAGCACTTATAGAGGACAAGGGGCTTTGGGTCAGCCCCAGCATTTT.

The chain links TRBV7-8 to TRBJ2-7; D is uncertain. V was shortened by 5 bases and J by 0 bases, with 11 bases between the two germline ends. From germline, CDR1 is SGHVS and CDR2 FQNEAQ. The CDR3 sequence is 14 residues long. DNA for the CDR3: TGTGCCAGCAGCGCCGACTGGAGCTCCTACGAGCAGTACTTC. Protein product: CASSADWSSYEQYF.

This chain links TRBV6-4 with TRBJ2-1; 12 positions match TRBD1. Germline values: CDR1 MRHNA, CDR2 SNTAGT. The CDR3 spans 17 residues. The V segment lost 0 bases and the J segment 7 bases; nucleotides outside the gene matches: 7. CDR3 bases: TGTGCCAGCAGTGACTCTATTCGGGACAGGGGGCGAAATGAGCAGTTCTTC. The encoded protein is CASSDSIRDRGRNEQFF.

The chain has TRBV4-1 and TRBJ1-4; 11 bases are shared with TRBD1. The CDR3 is 20 amino acids. Unmatched junction bases numbered 13, after V lost 2 bases and J lost 2 bases. CDR1 and CDR2 from the germline V gene are MGHRA and YSYEKL. The CDR3 protein is CASSQRDRDRGYGTNEKLFF. CDR3 nucleotides: TGCGCCAGCAGCCAAAGGGACCGGGACAGGGGGTATGGTACTAATGAAAAACTGTTTTTT.

This chain uses TRBV5-1 with TRBJ1-4; D is undetermined. CDR1 is SGHRS and CDR2 is YFSETQ in the germline V gene. V was pared by 0 bases and J by 2 bases, with 8 bases between. The CDR3 consists of 15 residues. The CDR3, as DNA: TGCGCCAGCAGCTTGGAAGGGAGGACTAATGAAAAACTGTTTTTT. Translation: CASSLEGRTNEKLFF.

The genes are TRBV6-5 and TRBJ1-2, with no clear D. Trimming left V 11 bases short and J 2 bases short, with 15 bases between. The germline CDR1 and CDR2 sequences are MNHEY and SVGAGI. The CDR3 is 13 residues long. The CDR3 loop reads CACVKTANYGYTF. DNA for the CDR3: TGTGCCTGCGTAAAAACCGCGAACTATGGCTACACCTTC.

The rearrangement uses TRBV4-1 and TRBJ1-5; weak D call: TRBD1 (5 bases). The CDR3 consists of 17 residues. V lost 2 bases, J lost 1 base, and 15 bases lay in between. From germline, CDR1 is MGHRA and CDR2 YSYEKL. As DNA, the CDR3 is TGCGCCAGCAGCCAACCCGCCGGGGGACGGAGCAATCAGCCCCAGCATTTT. This sequence encodes CASSQPAGGRSNQPQHF.

The chain has TRBV24-1 and TRBJ2-3; TRBD1 matches 7 bases. There are 15 residues in the CDR3. The J segment lost 6 bases and the V segment lost 1 base, leaving 6 bases of the junction unmatched. Germline CDR1 and CDR2: KGHDR and SFDVKD. This CDR3 is CATSDLQGQRDTQYF. Here the CDR3 DNA reads TGTGCCACCAGTGATTTACAGGGGCAGAGGGATACGCAGTATTTT.

This chain joins TRBV18 and TRBJ2-5, with TRBD2 matching over 7 bases. The CDR3 is made up of 14 amino acids. With 3 bases clipped from V and 6 bases from J, the junction kept 7 bases outside the gene matches. The germline V gene has CDR1 KGHSH and CDR2 LQKENI. CDR3 sequence (DNA): TGTGCCAGCTCACCGCTGGCGGGGGAAAAGACCCAGTACTTC. Encoded protein: CASSPLAGEKTQYF.

Many counts were recorded for this clone. The CDR3 loop is CASSQEQLDSYNEQFF. The CDR3 coding sequence is TGCGCCAGCAGCCAAGAGCAGCTAGATTCCTACAATGAGCAGTTCTTC. The chain uses TRBV4-1 and TRBJ2-1, with unresolved D. This CDR3 is built from 16 residues. Trimming removed 0 bases from V and 1 base from J, with 10 bases in between. Germline V gene sequence: CDR1 MGHRA, CDR2 YSYEKL.

J is TRBJ1-2 and V is TRBV29-1, with TRBD1 matching over 8 bases. The CDR3 loop spans 14 amino acids. J gave up 5 bases and V 1 base, and 6 bases lay outside the gene matches. The germline CDR1 and CDR2 sequences are SQVTM and ANQGSEA. CDR3 DNA sequence: TGCAGCGTTGAAGTGACCCAGGGGGCGTATGGCTACACCTTC. Amino acids: CSVEVTQGAYGYTF.

V is TRBV18 and J is TRBJ2-1, with a weak D call TRBD1 (6 bases). Germline V CDR1 and CDR2: KGHSH, LQKENI. The CDR3 sequence is 15 residues long. Trimming stripped 4 bases from V and 0 bases from J, with 10 bases between. The CDR3 DNA follows: TGTGCCAGCTCACGTCAGGGGAGCTCCTACAATGAGCAGTTCTTC. Protein sequence: CASSRQGSSYNEQFF.

The chain has TRBV7-2 and TRBJ2-7; D possibly corresponds to TRBD1 (5 bases). The CDR3 loop spans 15 amino acids. With 5 bases removed from V and 0 bases from J, the gap between germline ends came to 14 bases. The germline CDR1 and CDR2 sequences are SGHTA and FQGNSA. The CDR3, as DNA: TGTGCCAGCAGCACGACCCTACAGGACTCCTACGAGCAGTACTTC. Translated, it gives CASSTTLQDSYEQYF.

The chain carries TRBV3-1 (or the pseudogene TRBV3-2) and TRBJ2-1; 10 bases are a match to TRBD2. This CDR3 has 15 residues. The germline V gene has CDR1 LGHDT and CDR2 YNNKEL (reference sequence). V lost 1 base and J lost 8; bases outside the gene matches: 5. CDR3 protein: CASSQGIAGGYEQFF. CDR3 sequence (DNA): TGTGCCAGCAGCCAAGGGATAGCGGGAGGCTATGAGCAGTTCTTC.

The V call is TRBV11-3, the J call TRBJ2-3; D is perhaps TRBD1 (6 bases). Germline loops: CDR1 SGHNT, CDR2 YENEEA. The CDR3 has 14 residues. Trimming cost V 1 base and J 5 bases, with 10 bases left between them. CDR3 amino acids: CASSLATGIDTQYF. CDR3 sequence (DNA): TGTGCCAGCAGCTTAGCTACAGGGATAGATACGCAGTATTTT.